A selection of T cell receptor beta chains follows, all from one sample in a study of blood T cell repertoires in COVID-19. The repertoire was sequenced with immunoSEQ multiplex PCR; TCRdb's copy has only in-frame clones and lacks some. The sample carries roughly 87,000 clones, around 88% recorded once. The sequencing input was peripheral blood. The receptors derive from a man in his 60s with acute or convalescent COVID-19. Each CDR3 is given with its conserved first and last residue. Each record gives: J gene, clone size, CDR3 length, D gene, V gene, CDR3 DNA, CDR3 protein. The D gene is left open where the match is weak. Clone size is stated in some rows and not others, as once, few, many or a class when expanded.

j_gene: TRBJ2-1
abundance: -
len: 15
d_gene: TRBD2
v_gene: TRBV7-9
CDR3nt: TGTGCCAGCAGCTTTAGCGGGGGGGTCCACAATGAGCAGTTCTTC
CDR3aa: CASSFSGGVHNEQFF

j_gene: TRBJ1-2
abundance: -
len: 15
d_gene: -
v_gene: TRBV19
CDR3nt: TGTGCCAGTAGTTCACAGGTCTCGACTAACTATGGCTACACCTTC
CDR3aa: CASSSQVSTNYGYTF

j_gene: TRBJ1-2
abundance: -
len: 16
d_gene: -
v_gene: TRBV5-6
CDR3nt: TGTGCCAGCAGCCCCGGAGGCCGGCAGACTTCCTATGGCTACACCTTC
CDR3aa: CASSPGGRQTSYGYTF

j_gene: TRBJ2-5
abundance: -
len: 14
d_gene: -
v_gene: TRBV5-8
CDR3nt: TGTGCCAGCAGCTTGGGACAGGCTCAAGAGACCCAGTACTTC
CDR3aa: CASSLGQAQETQYF

j_gene: TRBJ2-1
abundance: -
len: 15
d_gene: TRBD2
v_gene: TRBV5-1
CDR3nt: TGCGCCAGCAGCTTGGGACTAGCGGGATTTAATGAGCAGTTCTTC
CDR3aa: CASSLGLAGFNEQFF

j_gene: TRBJ1-6
abundance: -
len: 14
d_gene: -
v_gene: TRBV28
CDR3nt: TGTGCCAGCAGTTTTTTCAGGGGTAATTCACCCCTCCACTTT
CDR3aa: CASSFFRGNSPLHF

j_gene: TRBJ1-6
abundance: -
len: 15
d_gene: TRBD1
v_gene: TRBV5-1
CDR3nt: TGCGCCAGCAGAAACGGACAGGGGAGTAATTCACCCCTCCACTTT
CDR3aa: CASRNGQGSNSPLHF

j_gene: TRBJ2-6
abundance: -
len: 19
d_gene: TRBD2
v_gene: TRBV4-2
CDR3nt: TGTGCCAGCAGCCAAGGCCTAGCGGGAGGGTCGGCGGGGGCCAACGTCCTGACTTTC
CDR3aa: CASSQGLAGGSAGANVLTF

j_gene: TRBJ2-7
abundance: -
len: 14
d_gene: -
v_gene: TRBV9
CDR3nt: TGTGCCAGCAGCGTAGAATCAATGGGGCTCGAGCAGTACTTC
CDR3aa: CASSVESMGLEQYF

j_gene: TRBJ2-1
abundance: -
len: 16
d_gene: TRBD2
v_gene: TRBV6-5
CDR3nt: TGTGCCAGCAGTTACGCCGGGACTAGCGGGAGAGATGAGCAGTTCTTC
CDR3aa: CASSYAGTSGRDEQFF

j_gene: TRBJ2-1
abundance: -
len: 13
d_gene: -
v_gene: TRBV12-5
CDR3nt: TGTGCTAGTGGTTTTAGCGAGGGCAATGAGCAGTTCTTC
CDR3aa: CASGFSEGNEQFF

j_gene: TRBJ2-5
abundance: -
len: 14
d_gene: TRBD1
v_gene: TRBV10-3
CDR3nt: TGTGCCATCAGTGAGTCAGGACAGGGAGAGACCCAGTACTTC
CDR3aa: CAISESGQGETQYF

j_gene: TRBJ2-3
abundance: -
len: 19
d_gene: TRBD2
v_gene: TRBV5-1
CDR3nt: TGCGCCAGCAGTCCCCGGGGACTAGCGGGGGCTGTGGGCACAGATACGCAGTATTTT
CDR3aa: CASSPRGLAGAVGTDTQYF

j_gene: TRBJ1-2
abundance: -
len: 17
d_gene: -
v_gene: TRBV19
CDR3nt: TGTGCCAGTAGTAACAGACAAGGTGCGCGGCTTGCGGGTGGCTACACCTTC
CDR3aa: CASSNRQGARLAGGYTF

j_gene: TRBJ2-7
abundance: -
len: 13
d_gene: -
v_gene: TRBV6-5
CDR3nt: TGTGCCAGCATTCGGACAAGCTCCTACGAGCAGTACTTC
CDR3aa: CASIRTSSYEQYF

j_gene: TRBJ1-2
abundance: few
len: 14
d_gene: TRBD1
v_gene: TRBV5-4
CDR3nt: TGTGCCAGCACAACAGGGGTGGCTAACTATGGCTACACCTTC
CDR3aa: CASTTGVANYGYTF

j_gene: TRBJ2-1
abundance: -
len: 15
d_gene: TRBD2
v_gene: TRBV9
CDR3nt: TGTGCCAGCAGCGTAGGGGCGGGAGTATACAATGAGCAGTTCTTC
CDR3aa: CASSVGAGVYNEQFF

j_gene: TRBJ1-2
abundance: -
len: 15
d_gene: -
v_gene: TRBV11-2
CDR3nt: TGTGCCAGCAGCTTAGATGTCCGCAGGGCGGATGGCTACACCTTC
CDR3aa: CASSLDVRRADGYTF

j_gene: TRBJ2-2
abundance: -
len: 16
d_gene: TRBD2
v_gene: TRBV29-1
CDR3nt: TGCAGCGTTGCCCTGACTAGCGGGAGAAATCACGGGGAGCTGTTTTTT
CDR3aa: CSVALTSGRNHGELFF

j_gene: TRBJ1-4
abundance: few
len: 13
d_gene: -
v_gene: TRBV6-6
CDR3nt: TGTGCCAGCAGTCCGCGTACTAATGAAAAACTGTTTTTT
CDR3aa: CASSPRTNEKLFF

j_gene: TRBJ1-1
abundance: -
len: 14
d_gene: -
v_gene: TRBV3-1/TRBV3-2
CDR3nt: TGTGCCAGCAGCCAAGATGCGGGGAGGACTGAAGCTTTCTTT
CDR3aa: CASSQDAGRTEAFF

j_gene: TRBJ2-2
abundance: -
len: 14
d_gene: -
v_gene: TRBV30
CDR3nt: TGTGCCTTTAGCGGATCTGCGAACACCGGGGAGCTGTTTTTT
CDR3aa: CAFSGSANTGELFF

j_gene: TRBJ2-1
abundance: -
len: 14
d_gene: -
v_gene: TRBV6-5
CDR3nt: TGTGCCAGTGGGGAGATCCCATCCTACAATGAGCAGTTCTTC
CDR3aa: CASGEIPSYNEQFF

j_gene: TRBJ1-1
abundance: -
len: 14
d_gene: -
v_gene: TRBV27
CDR3nt: TGTGCCAGCAGTTTATCGTACAGGAACACTGAAGCTTTCTTT
CDR3aa: CASSLSYRNTEAFF